What follows are 12 T cell receptor beta chains derived from one specimen sequenced in a study of cytomegalovirus exposure and HLA in healthy donors. The primer mix had 60 Vbeta and 13 Jbeta primers. Generated by immunoSEQ multiplex PCR, the TCRdb table keeps only in-frame clones and is missing some. The data show 110,000 to 150,000 clones, roughly three quarters seen once. Sequencing was carried out using PBMCs. The receptor set was obtained from a woman in her thirties or forties in good health and CMV-seronegative.

This clone was recorded a few times. The V and J genes are TRBV25-1 and TRBJ2-5; D perhaps matches TRBD1 (6 bases). Trimming stripped 2 bases from V and 2 bases from J, with 6 bases between. CDR3 length: 13 amino acids. CDR1 is MGHDK, CDR2 SYGVNS, per germline. The CDR3 loop is CASSEDRQETQYF. The CDR3 DNA reads TGTGCCAGCAGTGAAGACAGGCAAGAGACCCAGTACTTC.

The chain is built from TRBV10-3 and TRBJ2-3; D is perhaps TRBD1 (7 bases). Germline lookup yields CDR1 ENHRY and CDR2 SYGVKD. V was clipped by 6 bases and J by 4 bases, with 26 bases between them. CDR3 length: 18 residues. The CDR3 reads CAIRVVGVAAGGPDTQYF. The CDR3 nucleotides read TGTGCCATCAGGGTTGTTGGAGTAGCCGCAGGGGGGCCAGATACGCAGTATTTT.

This clone was detected only a few times. V usage is TRBV2 and J usage is TRBJ1-1; D not certain. The CDR3 sequence is 16 residues long. The V end lost 1 base, the J end lost 1 base, and 13 bases lay between the germline ends. Germline lookup yields CDR1 SNHLY and CDR2 FYNNEI. The CDR3 DNA is TGTGCCAGCAGTGAAGTGGTACGCGTCGAGAACACTGAAGCTTTCTTT. The encoded protein is CASSEVVRVENTEAFF.

This chain's CDR3 is CASSLGQWYETEAFF. DNA for the CDR3: TGCGCCAGCAGCTTGGGACAGTGGTATGAGACTGAAGCTTTCTTT. The chain is built from TRBV5-1 and TRBJ1-1; D may be TRBD1 (5 bases). V was pared by 0 bases and J by 5 bases, with 14 bases between. The length of the CDR3 is 15 residues. Germline CDR1 is SGHRS and CDR2 is YFSETQ.

This rearrangement joins TRBV28 to TRBJ2-7; D is possibly TRBD2 (6 bases). Trimming took 2 bases from V and 3 from J, leaving 17 bases between them. CDR1 and CDR2 from the germline V gene are MDHEN and SYDVKM. The CDR3 is 16 amino acids. The CDR3 region has the DNA TGTGCCAGCAGTTTAATGGGGCGGGGCCTTATCTACGAGCAGTACTTC. As protein: CASSLMGRGLIYEQYF.

This clone appeared a few times. J is TRBJ2-3 and V is TRBV7-6, with 12 positions matching TRBD2. With 1 base clipped from V and 3 bases from J, the junction kept 5 bases outside the gene matches. The CDR3 runs to 17 residues. Germline CDR1 and CDR2: SGHVS and FNYEAQ. In DNA form, the CDR3 reads TGTGCCAGCAGCTTAGGCCTAGCGGGGGGGCCAACAGATACGCAGTATTTT. Protein: CASSLGLAGGPTDTQYF.

V and J are TRBV11-2 and TRBJ2-2; 7 bases fit TRBD1. This CDR3 comprises 15 residues. The V segment lost 5 bases and the J segment 2 bases; nucleotides outside the gene matches: 5. CDR1 and CDR2 (germline): SGHAT, FQNNGV. Written as DNA, the CDR3 is TGTGCCAGCAGCACAAGGGACAGAAACACCGGGGAGCTGTTTTTT. Amino acid sequence: CASSTRDRNTGELFF.

The chain joins TRBV2 to TRBJ2-2; 12 positions agree with TRBD1. The CDR3 has 16 residues. With V trimmed by 8 bases and J by 7 bases, 11 bases remained unmatched. CDR1 is SNHLY and CDR2 is FYNNEI in the germline V gene. CDR3 sequence: CASYRTGTGGVGELFF. The CDR3 bases are TGTGCCAGCTACAGAACCGGGACAGGGGGCGTCGGGGAGCTGTTTTTT.

J is TRBJ2-2 and V is TRBV5-4, with D maybe TRBD2 (5 bases). The V end was cut by 5 bases, the J end by 6 bases, with 23 bases between. CDR1 and CDR2 from the germline V gene are SGHNT and YYREEE (reference sequence). This CDR3 has 17 amino acids. For the CDR3, the DNA is TGTGCCAGCAGTCAAACTAGTAAAGGGCCACGGGCCGGGGAGCTGTTTTTT. Translation gives CASSQTSKGPRAGELFF.

CDR3 coding DNA: TGTGCCAGCAGCTTAGGCCCACTACTTGAGCAGTTCTTC. Translating gives CASSLGPLLEQFF. V gene TRBV11-3 combines with J gene TRBJ2-1; no clear D gene. This CDR3 region has 13 residues. V was trimmed by 1 base and J by 9 bases, leaving 10 bases between them. Germline V CDR1 and CDR2: SGHNT, YENEEA.

This chain joins TRBV7-9 and TRBJ2-3, with D possibly matching TRBD1 (6 bases). Per the germline V gene, CDR1 is SEHNR and CDR2 is FQNEAQ (reference sequence). V lost 5 bases and J lost 1, with 13 bases in between. The CDR3 totals 15 residues. CDR3 protein: CASSTDRTRTDTQYF. The CDR3 DNA is TGTGCCAGCAGCACAGACAGGACCCGCACAGATACGCAGTATTTT.

The chain uses TRBV19 and TRBJ1-1, with 10 bases lining up with TRBD1. The germline V gene encodes CDR1 LNHDA and CDR2 SQIVND (reference sequence). This CDR3 comprises 16 residues. J was trimmed by 1 base and V by 6 bases; bases with no gene match: 8. The CDR3 sequence is CASRLDRGQGNTEAFF. The CDR3 DNA sequence: TGTGCCAGTAGGCTCGACAGGGGGCAAGGGAACACTGAAGCTTTCTTT.